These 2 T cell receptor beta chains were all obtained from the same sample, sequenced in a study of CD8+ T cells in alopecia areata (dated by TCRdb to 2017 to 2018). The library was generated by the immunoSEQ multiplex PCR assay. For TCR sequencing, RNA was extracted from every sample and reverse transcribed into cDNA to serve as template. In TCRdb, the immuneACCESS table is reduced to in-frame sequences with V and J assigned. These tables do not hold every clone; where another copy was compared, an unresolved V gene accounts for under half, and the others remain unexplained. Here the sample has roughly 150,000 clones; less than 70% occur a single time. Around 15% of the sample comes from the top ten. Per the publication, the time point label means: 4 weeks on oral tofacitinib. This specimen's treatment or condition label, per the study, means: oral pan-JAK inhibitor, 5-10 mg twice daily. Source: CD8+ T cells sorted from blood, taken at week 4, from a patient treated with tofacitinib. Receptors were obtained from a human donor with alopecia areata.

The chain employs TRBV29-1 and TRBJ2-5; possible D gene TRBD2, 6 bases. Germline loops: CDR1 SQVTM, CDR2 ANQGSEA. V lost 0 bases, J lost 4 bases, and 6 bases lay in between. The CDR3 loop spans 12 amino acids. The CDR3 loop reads CSVEDGGETQYF. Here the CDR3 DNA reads TGCAGCGTTGAAGACGGGGGAGAGACCCAGTACTTC.

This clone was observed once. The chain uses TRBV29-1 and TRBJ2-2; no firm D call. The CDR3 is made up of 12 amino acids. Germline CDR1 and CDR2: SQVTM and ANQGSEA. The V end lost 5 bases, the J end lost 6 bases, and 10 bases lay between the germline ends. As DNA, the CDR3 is TGCAGCGTTCCATCCCCCCCCGGGGAGCTGTTTTTT. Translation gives CSVPSPPGELFF.